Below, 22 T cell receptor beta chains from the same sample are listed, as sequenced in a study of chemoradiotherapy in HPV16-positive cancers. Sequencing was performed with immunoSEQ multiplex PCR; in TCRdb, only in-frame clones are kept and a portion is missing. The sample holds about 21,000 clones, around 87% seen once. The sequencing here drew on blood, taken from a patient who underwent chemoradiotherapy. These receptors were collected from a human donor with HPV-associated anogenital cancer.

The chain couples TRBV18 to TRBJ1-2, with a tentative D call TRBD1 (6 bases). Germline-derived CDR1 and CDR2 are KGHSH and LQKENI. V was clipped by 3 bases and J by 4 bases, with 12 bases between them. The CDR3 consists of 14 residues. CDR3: CASSPRDNIYGYTF. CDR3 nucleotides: TGTGCCAGCTCACCTCGGGACAATATCTATGGCTACACCTTC.

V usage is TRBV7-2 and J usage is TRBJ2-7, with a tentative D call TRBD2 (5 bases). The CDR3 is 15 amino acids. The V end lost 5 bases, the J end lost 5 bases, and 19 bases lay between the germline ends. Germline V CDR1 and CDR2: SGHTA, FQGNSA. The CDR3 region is CASSPGSGKLDEQYF. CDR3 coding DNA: TGTGCCAGCAGCCCCGGGTCCGGGAAACTAGACGAGCAGTACTTC.

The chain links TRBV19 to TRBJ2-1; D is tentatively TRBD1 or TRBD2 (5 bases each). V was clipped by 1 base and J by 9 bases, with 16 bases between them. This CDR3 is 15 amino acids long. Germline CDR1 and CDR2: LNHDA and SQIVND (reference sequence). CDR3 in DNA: TGTGCCAGTAGTATAGCGACTACCCTTGGGGGTGAGCAGTTCTTC. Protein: CASSIATTLGGEQFF.

CDR3 residues: CASSQTPQRWDRSDQPQHF. In nucleotides, the CDR3 is TGTGCCAGCAGCCAGACGCCACAGAGGTGGGACAGGTCAGATCAGCCCCAGCATTTT. The rearrangement joins TRBV14 to TRBJ1-5; 8 positions match TRBD1. V dropped 3 bases and J dropped 5; count of bases not matched to a gene: 18. Germline V lookup: CDR1 SGHDN, CDR2 FVKESK. The CDR3 is made up of 19 amino acids.

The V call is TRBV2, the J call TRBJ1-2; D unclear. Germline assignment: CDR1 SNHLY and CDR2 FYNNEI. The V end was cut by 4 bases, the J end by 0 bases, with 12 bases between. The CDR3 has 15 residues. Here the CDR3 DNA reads TGTGCCAGCAGTGGATACAGAACTACTAACTATGGCTACACCTTC. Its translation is CASSGYRTTNYGYTF.

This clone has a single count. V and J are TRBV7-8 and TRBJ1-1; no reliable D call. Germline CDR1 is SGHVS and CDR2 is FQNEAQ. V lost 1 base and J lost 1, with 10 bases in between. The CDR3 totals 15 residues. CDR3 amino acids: CASSLGQAWNTEAFF. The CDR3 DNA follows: TGTGCCAGCAGCTTAGGCCAGGCCTGGAACACTGAAGCTTTCTTT.

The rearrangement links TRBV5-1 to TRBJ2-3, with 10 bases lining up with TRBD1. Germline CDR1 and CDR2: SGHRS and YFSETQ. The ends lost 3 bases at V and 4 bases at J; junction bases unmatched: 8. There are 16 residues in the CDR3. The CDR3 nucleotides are TGCGCCAGCAGCTCCCCCGGGACAGGGGAGCCAGATACGCAGTATTTT. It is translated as CASSSPGTGEPDTQYF.

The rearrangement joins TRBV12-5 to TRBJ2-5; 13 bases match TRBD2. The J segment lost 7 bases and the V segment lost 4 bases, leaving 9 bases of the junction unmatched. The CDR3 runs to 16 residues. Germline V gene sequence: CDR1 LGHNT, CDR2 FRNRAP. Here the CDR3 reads CASGSRTSGSSGTQYF. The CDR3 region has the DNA TGTGCTAGTGGTTCCAGGACTAGCGGGAGTTCAGGGACCCAGTACTTC.

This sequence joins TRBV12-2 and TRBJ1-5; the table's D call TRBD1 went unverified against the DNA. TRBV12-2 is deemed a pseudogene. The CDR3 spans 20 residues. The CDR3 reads CASRLENNGQGPGGNQPQHF. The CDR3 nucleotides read TGTGCAAGTCGCTTAGAAAATAACGGACAGGGCCCTGGTGGCAATCAGCCCCAGCATTTT.

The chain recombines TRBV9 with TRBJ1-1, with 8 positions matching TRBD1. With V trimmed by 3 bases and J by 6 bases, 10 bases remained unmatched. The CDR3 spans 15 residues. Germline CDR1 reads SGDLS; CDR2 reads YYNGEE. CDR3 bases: TGTGCCAGCAGCGCAGGGGGCGACCTCCGGGCTGAAGCTTTCTTT. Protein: CASSAGGDLRAEAFF.

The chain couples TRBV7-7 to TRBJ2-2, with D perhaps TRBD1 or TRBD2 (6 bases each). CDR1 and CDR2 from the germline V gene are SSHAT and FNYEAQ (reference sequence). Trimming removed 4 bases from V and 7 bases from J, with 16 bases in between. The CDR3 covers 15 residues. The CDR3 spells CASSSRHGGGGELFF. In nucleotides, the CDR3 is TGTGCCAGCAGCTCGCGACACGGGGGCGGCGGGGAGCTGTTTTTT.

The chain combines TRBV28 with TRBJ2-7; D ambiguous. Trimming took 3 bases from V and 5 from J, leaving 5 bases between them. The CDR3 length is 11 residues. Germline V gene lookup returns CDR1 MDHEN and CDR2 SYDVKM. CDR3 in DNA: TGTGCCAGCAGTTTGGGTAACGAGCAGTACTTC. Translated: CASSLGNEQYF. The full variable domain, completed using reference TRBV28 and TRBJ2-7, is DVKVTQSSRYLVKRTGEKVFLECVQDMDHENMFWYRQDPGLGLRLIYFSYDVKMKEKGDIPEGYSVSREKKERFSLILESASTNQTSMYLCASSLGNEQYFGPGTRLTVT.

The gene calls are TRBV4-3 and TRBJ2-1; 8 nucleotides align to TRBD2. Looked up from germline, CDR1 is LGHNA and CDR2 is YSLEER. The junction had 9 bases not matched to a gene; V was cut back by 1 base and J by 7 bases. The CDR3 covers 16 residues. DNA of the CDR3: TGCGCCAGCAGCCAAGGGATCCCGGGGGGGGTGAATGAGCAGTTCTTC. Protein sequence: CASSQGIPGGVNEQFF.

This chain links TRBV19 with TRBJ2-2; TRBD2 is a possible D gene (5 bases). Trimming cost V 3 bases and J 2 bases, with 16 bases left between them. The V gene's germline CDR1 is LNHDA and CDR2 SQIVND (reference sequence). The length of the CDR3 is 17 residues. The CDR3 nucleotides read TGTGCCAGTAGTATTTTCGGACTGGGGAAAAACACCGGGGAGCTGTTTTTT. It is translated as CASSIFGLGKNTGELFF. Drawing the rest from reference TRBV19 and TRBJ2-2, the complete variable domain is DGGITQSPKYLFRKEGQNVTLSCEQNLNHDAMYWYRQDPGQGLRLIYYSQIVNDFQKGDIAEGYSVSREKKESFPLTVTSAQKNPTAFYLCASSIFGLGKNTGELFFGEGSRLTVL.

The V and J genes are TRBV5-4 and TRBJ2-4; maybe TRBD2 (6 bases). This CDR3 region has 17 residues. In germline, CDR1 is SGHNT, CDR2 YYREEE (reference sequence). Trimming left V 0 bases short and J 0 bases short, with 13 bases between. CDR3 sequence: CASSLAAGSLAKNIQYF. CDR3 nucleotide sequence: TGTGCCAGCAGCTTGGCCGCGGGGTCGCTAGCCAAAAACATTCAGTACTTC. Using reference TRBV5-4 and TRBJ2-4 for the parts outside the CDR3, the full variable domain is ETGVTQSPTHLIKTRGQQVTLRCSSQSGHNTVSWYQQALGQGPQFIFQYYREEENGRGNFPPRFSGLQFPNYSSELNVNALELDDSALYLCASSLAAGSLAKNIQYFGAGTRLSVL.

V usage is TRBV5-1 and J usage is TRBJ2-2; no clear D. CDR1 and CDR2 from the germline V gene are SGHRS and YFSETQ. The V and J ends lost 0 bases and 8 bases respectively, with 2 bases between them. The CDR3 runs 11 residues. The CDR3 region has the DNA TGCGCCAGCAGCTTGGCGGGGGAGCTGTTTTTT. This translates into CASSLAGELFF. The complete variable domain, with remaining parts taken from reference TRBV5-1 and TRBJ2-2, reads KAGVTQTPRYLIKTRGQQVTLSCSPISGHRSVSWYQQTPGQGLQFLFEYFSETQRNKGNFPGRFSGRQFSNSRSEMNVSTLELGDSALYLCASSLAGELFFGEGSRLTVL.

The CDR3: CASSPLGANTGELFF. In DNA, the CDR3 is TGTGCCAGCTCACCTTTAGGGGCGAACACCGGGGAGCTGTTTTTT. This chain connects TRBV18 to TRBJ2-2; TRBD1 might be the D (5 bases). Trimming removed 3 bases at V and 0 bases at J, with 8 bases between. Germline values: CDR1 KGHSH, CDR2 LQKENI. This CDR3 spans 15 amino acids.

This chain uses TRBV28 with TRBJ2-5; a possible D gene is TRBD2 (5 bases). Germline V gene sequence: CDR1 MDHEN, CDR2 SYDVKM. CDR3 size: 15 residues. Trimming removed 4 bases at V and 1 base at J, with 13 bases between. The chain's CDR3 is CASSSHTSGQETQYF. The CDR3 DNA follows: TGTGCCAGCAGTTCCCACACCAGCGGCCAAGAGACCCAGTACTTC.

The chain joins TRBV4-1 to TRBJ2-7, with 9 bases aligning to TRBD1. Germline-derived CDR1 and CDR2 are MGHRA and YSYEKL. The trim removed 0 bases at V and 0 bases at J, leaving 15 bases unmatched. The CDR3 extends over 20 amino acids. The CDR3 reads CASSQDVGVQGASSSYEQYF. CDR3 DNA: TGCGCCAGCAGCCAAGACGTGGGGGTACAGGGGGCGTCGAGCTCCTACGAGCAGTACTTC.

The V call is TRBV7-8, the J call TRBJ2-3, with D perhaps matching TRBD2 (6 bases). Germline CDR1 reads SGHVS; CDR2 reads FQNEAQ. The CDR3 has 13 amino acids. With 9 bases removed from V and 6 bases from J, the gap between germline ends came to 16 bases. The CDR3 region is CASTTLGGDTQYF. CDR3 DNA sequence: TGTGCCAGTACCACCCTTGGGGGGGATACGCAGTATTTT.

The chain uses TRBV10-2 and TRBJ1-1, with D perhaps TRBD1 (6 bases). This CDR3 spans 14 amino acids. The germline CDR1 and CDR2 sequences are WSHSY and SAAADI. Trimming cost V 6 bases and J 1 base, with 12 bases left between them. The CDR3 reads CASRAGAGNTEAFF. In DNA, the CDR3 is TGCGCCAGCAGAGCAGGGGCGGGGAACACTGAAGCTTTCTTT.

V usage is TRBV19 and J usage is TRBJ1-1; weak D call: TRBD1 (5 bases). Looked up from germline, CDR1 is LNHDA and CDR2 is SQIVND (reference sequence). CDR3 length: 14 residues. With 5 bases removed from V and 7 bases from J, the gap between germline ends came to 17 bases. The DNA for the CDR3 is TGTGCCAGTAGTGTGAAATTTCCCAGGGTTGAAGCTTTCTTT. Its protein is CASSVKFPRVEAFF.